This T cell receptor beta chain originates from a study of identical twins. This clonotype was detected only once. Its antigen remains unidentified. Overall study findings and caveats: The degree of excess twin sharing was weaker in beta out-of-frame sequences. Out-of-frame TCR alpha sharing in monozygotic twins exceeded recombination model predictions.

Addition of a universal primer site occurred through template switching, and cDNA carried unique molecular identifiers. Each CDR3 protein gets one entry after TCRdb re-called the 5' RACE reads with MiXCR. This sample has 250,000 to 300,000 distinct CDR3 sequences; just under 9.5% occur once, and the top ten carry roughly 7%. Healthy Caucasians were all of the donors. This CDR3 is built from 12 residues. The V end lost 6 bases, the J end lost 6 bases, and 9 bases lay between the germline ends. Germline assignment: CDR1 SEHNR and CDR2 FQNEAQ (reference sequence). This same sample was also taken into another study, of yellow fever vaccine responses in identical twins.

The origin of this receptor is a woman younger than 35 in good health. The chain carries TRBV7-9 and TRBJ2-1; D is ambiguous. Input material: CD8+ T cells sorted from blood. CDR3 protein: CASRPKGNEQFF. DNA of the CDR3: TGTGCCAGCAGACCGAAGGGCAATGAGCAGTTCTTC.